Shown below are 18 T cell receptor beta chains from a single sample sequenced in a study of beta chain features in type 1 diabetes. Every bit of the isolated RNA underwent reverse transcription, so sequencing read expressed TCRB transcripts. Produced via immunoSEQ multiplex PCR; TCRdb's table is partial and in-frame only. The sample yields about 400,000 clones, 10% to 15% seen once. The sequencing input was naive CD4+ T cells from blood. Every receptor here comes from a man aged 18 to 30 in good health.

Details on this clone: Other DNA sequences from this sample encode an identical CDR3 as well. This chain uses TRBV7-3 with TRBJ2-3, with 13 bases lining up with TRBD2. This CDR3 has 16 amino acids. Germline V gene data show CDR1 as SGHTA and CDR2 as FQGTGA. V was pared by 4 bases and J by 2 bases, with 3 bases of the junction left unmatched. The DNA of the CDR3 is TGTGCCAGCAGCTCGGGACTAGCGGGATACACAGATACGCAGTATTTT. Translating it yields CASSSGLAGYTDTQYF.

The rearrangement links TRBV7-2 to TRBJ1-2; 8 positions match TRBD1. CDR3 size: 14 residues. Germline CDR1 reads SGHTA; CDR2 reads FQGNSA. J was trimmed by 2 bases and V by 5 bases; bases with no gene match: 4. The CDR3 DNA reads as TGTGCCAGCAGCCACCGGACAGGGAACTATGGCTACACCTTC. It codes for CASSHRTGNYGYTF.

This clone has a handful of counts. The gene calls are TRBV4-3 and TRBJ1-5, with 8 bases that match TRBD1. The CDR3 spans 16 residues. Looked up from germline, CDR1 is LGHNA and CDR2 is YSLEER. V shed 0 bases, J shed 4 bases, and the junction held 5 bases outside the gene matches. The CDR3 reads CASSQDLGTGNQPQHF. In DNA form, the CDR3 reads TGCGCCAGCAGCCAAGATTTAGGGACAGGTAATCAGCCCCAGCATTTT.

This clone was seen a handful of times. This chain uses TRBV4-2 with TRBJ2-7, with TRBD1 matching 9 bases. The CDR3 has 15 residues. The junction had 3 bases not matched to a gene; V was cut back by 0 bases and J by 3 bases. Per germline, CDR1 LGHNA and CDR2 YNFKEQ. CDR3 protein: CASSQETDRGYEQYF. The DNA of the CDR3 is TGTGCCAGCAGCCAAGAGACGGACAGGGGCTACGAGCAGTACTTC.

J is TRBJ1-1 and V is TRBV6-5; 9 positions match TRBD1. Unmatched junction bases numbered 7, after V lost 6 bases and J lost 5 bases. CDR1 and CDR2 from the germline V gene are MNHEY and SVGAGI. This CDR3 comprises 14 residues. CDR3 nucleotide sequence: TGTGCCAGCAGGCGGGACAGGGTGATGACTGAAGCTTTCTTT. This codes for CASRRDRVMTEAFF.

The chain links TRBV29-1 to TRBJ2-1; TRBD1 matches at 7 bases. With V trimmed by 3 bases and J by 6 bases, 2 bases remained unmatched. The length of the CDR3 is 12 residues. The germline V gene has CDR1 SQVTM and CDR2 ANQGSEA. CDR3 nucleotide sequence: TGCAGCGTTGATAGGGGGCGCAATGAGCAGTTCTTC. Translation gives CSVDRGRNEQFF.

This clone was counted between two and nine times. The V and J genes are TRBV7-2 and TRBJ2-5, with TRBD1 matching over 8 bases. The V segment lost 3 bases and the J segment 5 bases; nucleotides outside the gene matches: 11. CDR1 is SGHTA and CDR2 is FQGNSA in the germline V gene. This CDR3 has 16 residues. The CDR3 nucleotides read TGTGCCAGCAGCTTTTACGCCCGACAGGGGAGGGAGACCCAGTACTTC. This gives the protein CASSFYARQGRETQYF.

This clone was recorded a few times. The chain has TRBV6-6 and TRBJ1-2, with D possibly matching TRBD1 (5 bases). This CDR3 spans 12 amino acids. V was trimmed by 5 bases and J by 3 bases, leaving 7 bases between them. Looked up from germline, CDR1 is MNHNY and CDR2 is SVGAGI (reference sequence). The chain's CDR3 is CASSGGDYGYTF. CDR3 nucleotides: TGTGCCAGCAGTGGGGGGGACTATGGCTACACCTTC.

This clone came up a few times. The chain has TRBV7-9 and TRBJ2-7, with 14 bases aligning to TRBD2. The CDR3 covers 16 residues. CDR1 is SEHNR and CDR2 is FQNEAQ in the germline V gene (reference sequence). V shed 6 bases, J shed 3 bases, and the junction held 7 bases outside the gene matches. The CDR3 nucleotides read TGTGCCAGCAGTTCCGCCGGACTAGCGGGAGGCTACGAGCAGTACTTC. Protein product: CASSSAGLAGGYEQYF.

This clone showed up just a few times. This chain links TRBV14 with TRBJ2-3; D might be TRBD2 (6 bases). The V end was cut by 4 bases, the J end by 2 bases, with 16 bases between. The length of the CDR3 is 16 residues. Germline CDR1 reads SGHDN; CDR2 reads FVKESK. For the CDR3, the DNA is TGTGCCAGCAGCCCCCTCTGGGCGGGGAACACAGATACGCAGTATTTT. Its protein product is CASSPLWAGNTDTQYF.

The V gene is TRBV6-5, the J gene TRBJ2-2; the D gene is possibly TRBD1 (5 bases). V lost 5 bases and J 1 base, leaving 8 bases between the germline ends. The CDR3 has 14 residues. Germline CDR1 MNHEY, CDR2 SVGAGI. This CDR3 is CASSRQQNTGELFF. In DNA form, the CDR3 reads TGTGCCAGCAGTCGACAGCAGAACACCGGGGAGCTGTTTTTT.

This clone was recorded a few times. CDR3 bases: TGTGCCAGTACCCCGGGACAGTCCTACGAGCAGTACTTC. Residues: CASTPGQSYEQYF. This chain joins TRBV19 and TRBJ2-7, with 7 bases matching TRBD1. V lost 7 bases, J lost 1 base, and 4 bases stayed unmatched. CDR1 LNHDA and CDR2 SQIVND come from the germline V gene (reference sequence). This CDR3 has 13 residues.

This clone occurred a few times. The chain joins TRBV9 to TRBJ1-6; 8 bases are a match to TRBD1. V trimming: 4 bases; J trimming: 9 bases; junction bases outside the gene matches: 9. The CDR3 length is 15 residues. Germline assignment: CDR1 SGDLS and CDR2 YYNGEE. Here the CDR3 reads CASSPRTGNGSPLHF. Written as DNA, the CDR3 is TGTGCCAGCAGCCCCCGGACAGGGAATGGTTCACCCCTCCACTTT.

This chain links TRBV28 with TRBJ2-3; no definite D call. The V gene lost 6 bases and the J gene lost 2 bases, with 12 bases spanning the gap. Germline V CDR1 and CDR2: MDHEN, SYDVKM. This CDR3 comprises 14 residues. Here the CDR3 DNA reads TGTGCCAGCAGCCTCCCAGGTCACACAGATACGCAGTATTTT. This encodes CASSLPGHTDTQYF.

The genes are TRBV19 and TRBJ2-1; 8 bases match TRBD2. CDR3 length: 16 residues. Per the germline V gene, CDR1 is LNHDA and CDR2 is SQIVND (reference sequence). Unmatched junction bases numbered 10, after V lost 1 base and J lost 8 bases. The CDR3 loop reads CASSIAGGARSHEQFF. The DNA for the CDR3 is TGTGCCAGTAGTATAGCCGGGGGGGCCCGGAGTCATGAGCAGTTCTTC.

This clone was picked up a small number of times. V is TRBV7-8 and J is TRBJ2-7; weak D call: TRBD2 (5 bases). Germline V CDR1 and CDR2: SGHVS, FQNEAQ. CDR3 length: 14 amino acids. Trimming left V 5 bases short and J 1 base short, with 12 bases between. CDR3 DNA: TGTGCCAGCAGCCCCCCAAGGACTTCCTACGAGCAGTACTTC. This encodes CASSPPRTSYEQYF.

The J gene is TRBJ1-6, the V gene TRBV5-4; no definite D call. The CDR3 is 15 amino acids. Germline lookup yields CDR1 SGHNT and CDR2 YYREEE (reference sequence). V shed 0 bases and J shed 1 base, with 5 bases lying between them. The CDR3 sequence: CASSLDSSYNSPLHF. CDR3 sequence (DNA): TGTGCCAGCAGCTTGGACAGTTCCTATAATTCACCCCTCCACTTT.

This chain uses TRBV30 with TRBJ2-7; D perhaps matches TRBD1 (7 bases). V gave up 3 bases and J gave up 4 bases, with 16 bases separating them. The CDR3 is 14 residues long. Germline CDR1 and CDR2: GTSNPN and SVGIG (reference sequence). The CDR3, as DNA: TGTGCCTGGAGGGCGGGACAGAAAAGATACGAGCAGTACTTC. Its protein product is CAWRAGQKRYEQYF.